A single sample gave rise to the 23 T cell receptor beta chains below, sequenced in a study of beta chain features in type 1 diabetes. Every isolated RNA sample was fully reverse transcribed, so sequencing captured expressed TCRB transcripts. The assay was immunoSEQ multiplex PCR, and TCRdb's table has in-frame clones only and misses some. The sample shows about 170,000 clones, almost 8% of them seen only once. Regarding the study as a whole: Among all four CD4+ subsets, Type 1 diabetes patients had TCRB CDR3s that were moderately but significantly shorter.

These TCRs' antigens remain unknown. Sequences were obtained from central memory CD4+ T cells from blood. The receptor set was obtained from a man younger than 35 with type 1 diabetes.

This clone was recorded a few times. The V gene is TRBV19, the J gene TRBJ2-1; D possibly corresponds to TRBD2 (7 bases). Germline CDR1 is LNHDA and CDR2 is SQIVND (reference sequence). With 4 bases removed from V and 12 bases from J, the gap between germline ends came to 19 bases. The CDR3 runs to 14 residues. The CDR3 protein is CASSSGGGSRGQFF. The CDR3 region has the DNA TGTGCCAGTAGTAGTGGCGGGGGCTCCAGGGGGCAGTTCTTC. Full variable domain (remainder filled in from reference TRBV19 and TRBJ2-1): DGGITQSPKYLFRKEGQNVTLSCEQNLNHDAMYWYRQDPGQGLRLIYYSQIVNDFQKGDIAEGYSVSREKKESFPLTVTSAQKNPTAFYLCASSSGGGSRGQFFGPGTRLTVL.

The chain's CDR3 is CASSLVQGSYEQYF. For the CDR3, the DNA is TGTGCCAGCAGCTTAGTACAGGGGAGCTACGAGCAGTACTTC. This chain links TRBV7-2 with TRBJ2-7; 7 nucleotides match TRBD1. CDR3 length: 14 amino acids. V was pared by 1 base and J by 3 bases, with 3 bases of the junction left unmatched. CDR1 SGHTA and CDR2 FQGNSA come from the germline V gene.

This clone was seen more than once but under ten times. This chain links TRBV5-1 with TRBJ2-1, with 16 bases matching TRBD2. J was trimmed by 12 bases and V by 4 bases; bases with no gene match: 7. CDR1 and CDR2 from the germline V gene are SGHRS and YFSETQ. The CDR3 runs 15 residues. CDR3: CASSGTSGRASGQFF. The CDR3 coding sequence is TGCGCCAGCAGCGGGACTAGCGGGAGGGCCAGCGGGCAGTTCTTC.

The CDR3 region is CASSYEATGVYGYTF. The DNA for the CDR3 is TGTGCCAGCAGTTACGAGGCGACAGGGGTTTATGGCTACACCTTC. The rearrangement links TRBV28 to TRBJ1-2; 8 nucleotides agree with TRBD1. The CDR3 runs to 15 residues. V dropped 4 bases and J dropped 5; count of bases not matched to a gene: 9. Per germline, CDR1 MDHEN and CDR2 SYDVKM.

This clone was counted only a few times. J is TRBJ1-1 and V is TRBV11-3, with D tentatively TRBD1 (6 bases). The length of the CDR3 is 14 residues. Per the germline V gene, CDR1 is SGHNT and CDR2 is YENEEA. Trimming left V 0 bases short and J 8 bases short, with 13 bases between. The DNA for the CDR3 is TGTGCCAGCAGCTTAGATCAGGGGAGTGGGGAAGCTTTCTTT. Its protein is CASSLDQGSGEAFF.

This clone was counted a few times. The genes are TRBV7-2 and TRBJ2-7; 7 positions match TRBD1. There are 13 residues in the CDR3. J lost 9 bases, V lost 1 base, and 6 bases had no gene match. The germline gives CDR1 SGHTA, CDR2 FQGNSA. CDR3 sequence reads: CASSLGSAGGQYF. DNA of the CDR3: TGTGCCAGCAGCTTAGGTTCGGCAGGGGGGCAGTACTTC.

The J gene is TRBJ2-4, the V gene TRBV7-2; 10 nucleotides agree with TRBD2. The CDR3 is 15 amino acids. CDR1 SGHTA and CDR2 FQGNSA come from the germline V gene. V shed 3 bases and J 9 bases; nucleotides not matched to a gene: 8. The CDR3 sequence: CASSFPGLASGIQYF. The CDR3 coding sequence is TGTGCCAGCAGCTTTCCGGGACTAGCGTCGGGCATTCAGTACTTC.

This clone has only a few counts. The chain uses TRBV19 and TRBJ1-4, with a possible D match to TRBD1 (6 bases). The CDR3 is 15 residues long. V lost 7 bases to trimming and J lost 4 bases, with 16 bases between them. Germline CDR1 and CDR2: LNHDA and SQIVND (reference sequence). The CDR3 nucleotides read TGTGCCAGTAATGCTATGGGGGCCGTTAATGAAAAACTGTTTTTT. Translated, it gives CASNAMGAVNEKLFF.

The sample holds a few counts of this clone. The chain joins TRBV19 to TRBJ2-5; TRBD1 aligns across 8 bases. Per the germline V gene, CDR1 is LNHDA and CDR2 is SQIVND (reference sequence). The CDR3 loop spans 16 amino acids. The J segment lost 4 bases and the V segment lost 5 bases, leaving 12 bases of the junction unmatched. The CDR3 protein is CASSPWTGSHPETQYF. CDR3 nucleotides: TGTGCCAGTAGTCCGTGGACAGGGTCCCATCCAGAGACCCAGTACTTC.

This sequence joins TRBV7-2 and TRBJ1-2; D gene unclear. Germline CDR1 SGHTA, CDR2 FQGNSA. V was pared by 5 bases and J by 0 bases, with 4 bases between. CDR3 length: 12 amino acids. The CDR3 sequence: CASSRANYGYTF. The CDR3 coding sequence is TGTGCCAGCAGCCGGGCTAACTATGGCTACACCTTC.

The CDR3 sequence: CASSGTGTAFGYTF. The CDR3 nucleotides are TGTGCCAGCAGTGGAACCGGGACAGCGTTTGGCTACACCTTC. The chain has TRBV28 and TRBJ1-2; TRBD1 aligns across 7 bases. The V and J ends lost 5 bases and 7 bases, in that order; junction bases with no gene match: 10. This CDR3 comprises 14 residues. Looked up from germline, CDR1 is MDHEN and CDR2 is SYDVKM.

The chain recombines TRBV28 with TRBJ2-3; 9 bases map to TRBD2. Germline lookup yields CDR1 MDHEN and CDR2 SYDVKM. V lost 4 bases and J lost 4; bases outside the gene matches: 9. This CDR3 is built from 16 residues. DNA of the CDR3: TGTGCCAGCAGTTCCGGAGCGGGAGGATGGCCAGATACGCAGTATTTT. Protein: CASSSGAGGWPDTQYF. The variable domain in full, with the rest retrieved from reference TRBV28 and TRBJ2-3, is DVKVTQSSRYLVKRTGEKVFLECVQDMDHENMFWYRQDPGLGLRLIYFSYDVKMKEKGDIPEGYSVSREKKERFSLILESASTNQTSMYLCASSSGAGGWPDTQYFGPGTRLTVL.

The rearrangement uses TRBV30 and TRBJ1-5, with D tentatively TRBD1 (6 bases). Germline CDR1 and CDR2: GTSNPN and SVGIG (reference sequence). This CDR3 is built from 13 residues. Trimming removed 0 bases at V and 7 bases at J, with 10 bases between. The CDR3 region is CAWSVQGHQPQHF. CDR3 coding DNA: TGTGCCTGGAGTGTACAGGGACACCAGCCCCAGCATTTT.

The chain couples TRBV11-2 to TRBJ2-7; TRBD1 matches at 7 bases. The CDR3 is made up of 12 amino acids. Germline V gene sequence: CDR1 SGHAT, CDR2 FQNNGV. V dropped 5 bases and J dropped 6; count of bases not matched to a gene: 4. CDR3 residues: CASSKTGIEQYF. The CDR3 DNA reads TGTGCCAGCAGCAAGACAGGGATCGAGCAGTACTTC.

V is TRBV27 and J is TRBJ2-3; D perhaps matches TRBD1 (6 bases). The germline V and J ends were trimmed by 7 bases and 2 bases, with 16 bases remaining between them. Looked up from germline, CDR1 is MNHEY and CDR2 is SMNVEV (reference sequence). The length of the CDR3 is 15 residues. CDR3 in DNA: TGTGCCAGCAACGCCGCAGGGGCAGACACAGATACGCAGTATTTT. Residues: CASNAAGADTDTQYF.

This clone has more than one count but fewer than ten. The CDR3 loop reads CASSTRGGSYNEQFF. The CDR3 region has the DNA TGTGCCAGCAGTACCCGGGGGGGTTCCTACAATGAGCAGTTCTTC. The J gene is TRBJ2-1, the V gene TRBV5-6, with 8 nucleotides matching TRBD2. Germline assignment: CDR1 SGHDT and CDR2 YYEEEE. The ends lost 5 bases at V and 1 base at J; junction bases unmatched: 5. This CDR3 contains 15 residues.

The DNA for the CDR3 is TGCGCCAGCAGCTCTTCAGTTCTGAACACTGAAGCTTTCTTT. Its translation is CASSSSVLNTEAFF. The rearrangement uses TRBV5-1 and TRBJ1-1; D uncertain. Trimming left V 3 bases short and J 0 bases short, with 9 bases between. In germline, CDR1 is SGHRS, CDR2 YFSETQ. The CDR3 length is 14 residues.

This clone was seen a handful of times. The CDR3 region is CASSDLAGGPETQYF. The CDR3 bases are TGTGCCAGCAGTGACTTAGCGGGAGGGCCCGAGACCCAGTACTTC. The chain joins TRBV28 to TRBJ2-5, with 11 bases identical to TRBD2. J lost 5 bases, V lost 5 bases, and 7 bases had no gene match. The CDR3 consists of 15 residues. Germline CDR1 and CDR2: MDHEN and SYDVKM.

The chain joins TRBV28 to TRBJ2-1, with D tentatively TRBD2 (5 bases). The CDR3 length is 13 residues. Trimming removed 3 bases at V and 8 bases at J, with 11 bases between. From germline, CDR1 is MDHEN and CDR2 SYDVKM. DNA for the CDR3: TGTGCCAGCAGTTTTGTCAGCGGAGATGAGCAGTTCTTC. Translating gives CASSFVSGDEQFF.

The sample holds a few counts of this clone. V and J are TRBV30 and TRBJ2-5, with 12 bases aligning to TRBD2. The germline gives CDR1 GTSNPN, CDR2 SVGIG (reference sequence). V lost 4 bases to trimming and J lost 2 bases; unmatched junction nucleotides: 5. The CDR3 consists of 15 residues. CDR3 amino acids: CAWTSGRVWQETQYF. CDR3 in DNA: TGTGCCTGGACTAGCGGGAGGGTCTGGCAAGAGACCCAGTACTTC.

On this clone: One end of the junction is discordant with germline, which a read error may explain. The CDR3 sequence is CASSQDRQGGQPQHF. As DNA, the CDR3 is TGCGCCAGCAGCCAAGATAGACAGGGCGGACAGCCCCAGCATTTT. The chain links TRBV11-2 to TRBJ1-5, with 7 bases matching TRBD1. This CDR3 comprises 15 residues. Germline V gives CDR1 SGHAT, CDR2 FQNNGV. Full variable domain (rest looked up from reference TRBV11-2 and TRBJ1-5): EAGVAQSPRYKIIEKRQSVAFWCNPISGHATLYWYQQILGQGPKLLIQFQNNGVVDDSQLPKDRFSAERLKGVDSTLKIQPAKLEDSAVYLCASSQDRQGGQPQHFGDGTRLSIL.

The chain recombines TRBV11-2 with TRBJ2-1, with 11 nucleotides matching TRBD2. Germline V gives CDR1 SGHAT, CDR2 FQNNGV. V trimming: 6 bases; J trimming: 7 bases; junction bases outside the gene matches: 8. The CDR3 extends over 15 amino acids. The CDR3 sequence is CASRPLAGGVNEQFF. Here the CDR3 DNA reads TGTGCCAGCAGGCCCCTAGCGGGGGGTGTTAATGAGCAGTTCTTC.

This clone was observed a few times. The CDR3: CASKEGRVNQPQHF. For the CDR3, the DNA is TGTGCCAGTAAAGAAGGCAGGGTCAATCAGCCCCAGCATTTT. This chain connects TRBV19 to TRBJ1-5, with a weak D call TRBD1 (5 bases). Trimming took 7 bases from V and 3 from J, leaving 13 bases between them. The germline V gene encodes CDR1 LNHDA and CDR2 SQIVND (reference sequence). This CDR3 spans 14 amino acids.